The clone carrying this TCR beta chain was picked up a small number of times. Sequenced by immunoSEQ multiplex PCR; TCRdb stores in-frame clones only, minus some. Counted here are 350,000 to 450,000 clones, around 90% occurring once; the ten biggest clones make up around 6.4%. The CDR3 contains 14 residues. V dropped 5 bases and J dropped 5 bases, with 16 bases sitting between them. Germline V gene data show CDR1 as SGHAT and CDR2 as FQNNGV. This specimen comes from a study of control samples from healthy donors and cancer patients. This rearrangement joins TRBV11-2 to TRBJ2-7; the D gene could be TRBD1 or TRBD2 (6 bases each). The sample was PBMCs. The TCR was taken from a man aged 40-55 years with head and neck cancer. The CDR3 sequence: CASSQDRRGNEQYF. The CDR3 DNA sequence: TGTGCCAGCAGCCAAGACAGGAGGGGCAACGAGCAGTACTTC.